The clone carrying this T cell receptor beta chain was seen more than once but under ten times. Its antigen is unknown. This specimen comes from a study of blood T cells in healthy people across ages. General study results and limits: The long-lived group displayed more naive CD4+ cells, plus higher diversity, than the aged donors did.

A second PCR, run for roughly 7 to 11 cycles, used a sample-barcoded 5' primer plus a J-beta primer mix. Each CDR3 protein is one row after TCRdb ran MiXCR on the 5' RACE reads. The data contain under 1,000,000 distinct CDR3 sequences, less than 60% of them singletons. CDR3 length equals 14 residues. Germline CDR1 reads LGHNA; CDR2 reads YNFKEQ. The gene calls are TRBV4-2 and TRBJ2-5; 7 bases line up with TRBD1. The DNA end is more similar to TRBJ2-7, so the J call may be wrong. The receptor was derived from a man older than 75 in good health. Material for sequencing was blood. Here the CDR3 reads CASSQETGVDEQYF. CDR3 bases: TGTGCCAGCAGCCAAGAAACAGGGGTCGACGAGCAGTACTTC.